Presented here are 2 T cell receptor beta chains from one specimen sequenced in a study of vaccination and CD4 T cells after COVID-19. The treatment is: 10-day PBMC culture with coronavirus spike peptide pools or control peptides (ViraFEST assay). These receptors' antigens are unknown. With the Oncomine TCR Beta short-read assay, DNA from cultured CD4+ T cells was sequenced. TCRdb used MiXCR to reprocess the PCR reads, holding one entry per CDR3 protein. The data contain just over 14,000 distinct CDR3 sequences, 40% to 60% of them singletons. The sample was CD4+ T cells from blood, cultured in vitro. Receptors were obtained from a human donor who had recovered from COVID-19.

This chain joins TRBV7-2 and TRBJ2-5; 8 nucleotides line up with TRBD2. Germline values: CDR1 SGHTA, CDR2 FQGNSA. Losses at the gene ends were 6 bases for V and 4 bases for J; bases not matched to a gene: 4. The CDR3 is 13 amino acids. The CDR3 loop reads CASSRLAGETQYF. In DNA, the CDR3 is TGTGCCAGCAGTAGGCTAGCGGGAGAGACCCAGTACTTC.

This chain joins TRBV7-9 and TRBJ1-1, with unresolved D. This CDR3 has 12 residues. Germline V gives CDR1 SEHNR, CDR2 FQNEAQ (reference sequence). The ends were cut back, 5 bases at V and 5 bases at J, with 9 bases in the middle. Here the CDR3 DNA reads TGTGCCAGCAGCCCATATTGGACTGAAGCTTTCTTT. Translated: CASSPYWTEAFF.